The 24 T cell receptor beta chains given below trace back to one sample, sequenced in a study of CD8 T cells in ankylosing spondylitis. TCRdb reprocessed the 5' RACE reads via MiXCR and lists one record per CDR3 protein. The sample contains roughly 160,000 distinct CDR3 sequences, 11% of which appear only once. Sequencing was carried out using blood, either unsorted or a sorted T cell fraction (not recorded which). Every receptor here comes from a male donor with ankylosing spondylitis or in good health (not recorded which).

This clonotype was detected ten times or more. This chain joins TRBV29-1 and TRBJ1-4, with D unresolved. V shed 7 bases and J shed 7 bases, with 16 bases lying between them. The CDR3 totals 13 residues. Germline V gene data show CDR1 as SQVTM and CDR2 as ANQGSEA. The CDR3 loop is CSAVPLQGEKLFF. The DNA for the CDR3 is TGCAGCGCCGTCCCTCTACAAGGTGAAAAACTGTTTTTT.

The V and J genes are TRBV3-1 and TRBJ1-2, with TRBD1 matching over 9 bases. Germline V CDR1 and CDR2: LGHDT, YNNKEL (reference sequence). J lost 4 bases, V lost 1 base, and 16 bases had no gene match. The CDR3 runs to 19 residues. The CDR3 DNA reads as TGTGCCAGCAGCCAAGGGGCACCGGGACAGGGAGCCTTCGGCTATGGCTACACCTTC. It encodes CASSQGAPGQGAFGYGYTF.

The genes are TRBV28 and TRBJ2-1; tentatively, D is TRBD1 or TRBD2 (5 bases each). The germline CDR1 and CDR2 sequences are MDHEN and SYDVKM. The CDR3 runs to 15 residues. The ends were cut back, 6 bases at V and 0 bases at J, with 12 bases in the middle. CDR3 coding DNA: TGTGCCAGCAGGGGGGTACCATCCTCCTACAATGAGCAGTTCTTC. This codes for CASRGVPSSYNEQFF. Filled out from reference TRBV28 and TRBJ2-1, the complete variable domain reads DVKVTQSSRYLVKRTGEKVFLECVQDMDHENMFWYRQDPGLGLRLIYFSYDVKMKEKGDIPEGYSVSREKKERFSLILESASTNQTSMYLCASRGVPSSYNEQFFGPGTRLTVL.

As concerns this clonotype: One end of the junction does not line up with germline, which may come from a read error. This chain connects TRBV10-3 to TRBJ2-3; TRBD1 is a possible D gene (6 bases). CDR1 ENHRY and CDR2 SYGVKD come from the germline V gene. This CDR3 comprises 15 residues. CDR3 amino acids: CAISVGDLGGDTQDF. The DNA of the CDR3 is TGTGCCATCAGTGTAGGGGACCTAGGGGGAGATACGCAGGATTTT.

Regarding this clonotype: Just one base apart from a much larger clone, this may be a read error. The V and J genes are TRBV5-1 and TRBJ1-3; 7 bases fit TRBD1. The length of the CDR3 is 15 residues. Looked up from germline, CDR1 is SGHRS and CDR2 is YFSETQ. The CDR3 sequence is CASSLATGNGSTIYF. The CDR3 bases are TGCGCCAGCAGCTTGGCGACAGGGAACGGAAGCACCATATATTTT. Full variable domain (missing parts from reference TRBV5-1 and TRBJ1-3): KAGVTQTPRYLIKTRGQQVTLSCSPISGHRSVSWYQQTPGQGLQFLFEYFSETQRNKGNFPGRFSGRQFSNSRSEMNVSTLELGDSALYLCASSLATGNGSTIYFGEGSWLTVV.

This clonotype was detected ten times or more. The J gene is TRBJ2-3, the V gene TRBV20-1, with D maybe TRBD2 (7 bases). V lost 5 bases to trimming and J lost 2 bases, with 20 bases between them. The CDR3 contains 16 residues. Per the germline V gene, CDR1 is DFQATT and CDR2 is SNEGSKA (reference sequence). In DNA form, the CDR3 reads TGCAGTGCTCGAAACGAGGGGGAGGGCCACACAGATACGCAGTATTTT. Its protein product is CSARNEGEGHTDTQYF.

A few counts support this clonotype. The rearrangement joins TRBV5-6 to TRBJ2-3; no clear D gene. V was trimmed by 0 bases and J by 2 bases, leaving 7 bases between them. This CDR3 has 14 amino acids. The germline V gene encodes CDR1 SGHDT and CDR2 YYEEEE. This CDR3 reads CASSLGADTDTQYF. The DNA for the CDR3 is TGTGCCAGCAGCTTGGGGGCTGACACAGATACGCAGTATTTT.

The gene calls are TRBV7-2 and TRBJ1-5, with D unresolved. V lost 1 base to trimming and J lost 6 bases, with 4 bases between them. Per germline, CDR1 SGHTA and CDR2 FQGNSA. This CDR3 is built from 12 residues. CDR3 in amino acids: CASSLEVQPQHF. In nucleotides, the CDR3 is TGTGCCAGCAGCTTAGAGGTTCAGCCCCAGCATTTT. Full variable domain (rest looked up from reference TRBV7-2 and TRBJ1-5): GAGVSQSPSNKVTEKGKDVELRCDPISGHTALYWYRQSLGQGLEFLIYFQGNSAPDKSGLPSDRFSAERTGGSVSTLTIQRTQQEDSAVYLCASSLEVQPQHFGDGTRLSIL.

This clonotype has a handful of counts. The rearrangement links TRBV11-2 to TRBJ1-3; D is unresolved. Germline assignment: CDR1 SGHAT and CDR2 FQNNGV. This CDR3 contains 15 residues. V lost 2 bases and J 10 bases, leaving 18 bases between the germline ends. The CDR3 nucleotides read TGTGCCAGCAGCTTAAACGGAGATACACCAAGTACCATATATTTT. Translating it yields CASSLNGDTPSTIYF. Full variable domain (outside the CDR3, taken from reference TRBV11-2 and TRBJ1-3): EAGVAQSPRYKIIEKRQSVAFWCNPISGHATLYWYQQILGQGPKLLIQFQNNGVVDDSQLPKDRFSAERLKGVDSTLKIQPAKLEDSAVYLCASSLNGDTPSTIYFGEGSWLTVV.

Turning to this clonotype: This sequence may be a read error, since a much larger clone differs from it by one base. The CDR3 DNA reads as TGCAGTGCTAGAGTCCAAACTTATGACTACACCTTC. It encodes CSARVQTYDYTF. This rearrangement joins TRBV20-1 to TRBJ1-2, with no clear D. The CDR3 runs 12 residues. Germline CDR1 reads DFQATT; CDR2 reads SNEGSKA (reference sequence).

This clonotype was detected ten times or more. The chain is built from TRBV20-1 and TRBJ2-3; 10 bases are shared with TRBD2. Germline assignment: CDR1 DFQATT and CDR2 SNEGSKA (reference sequence). V was clipped by 3 bases and J by 1 base; unmatched bases: 10. The CDR3 loop spans 17 amino acids. The CDR3 loop is CSARGASGGLGTDTQYF. Here the CDR3 DNA reads TGCAGTGCTAGGGGAGCTAGCGGGGGCCTGGGCACAGATACGCAGTATTTT.

This clonotype was seen ten or more times. The CDR3, as DNA: TGTGCCAGCAGCTTGGACGGTCCCTCCCGCTCCTACAATGAGCAGTTCTTC. It is translated as CASSLDGPSRSYNEQFF. This chain joins TRBV5-6 and TRBJ2-1; the D is unclear. The V end lost 0 bases, the J end lost 0 bases, and 13 bases lay between the germline ends. Germline CDR1 SGHDT, CDR2 YYEEEE. This CDR3 is 17 amino acids long.

This clonotype showed up many times. The rearrangement uses TRBV24-1 and TRBJ1-1, with a tentative D call TRBD1 (6 bases). The CDR3 runs 14 residues. From germline, CDR1 is KGHDR and CDR2 SFDVKD. Trimming shortened V by 4 bases and J by 0 bases, and 8 bases separated the two germline ends. The CDR3 protein is CATSDRGMNTEAFF. In DNA, the CDR3 is TGTGCCACCAGTGACAGGGGAATGAACACTGAAGCTTTCTTT.

The rearrangement links TRBV7-1 to TRBJ2-7, with TRBD1 matching over 7 bases. TRBV7-1 belongs to the ORF category, with a function that is uncertain. V dropped 3 bases and J dropped 3; count of bases not matched to a gene: 5. The CDR3 is 14 residues long. CDR3 sequence: CASSSGQINYEQYF. CDR3 DNA sequence: TGTGCCAGCAGCTCGGGACAGATCAACTACGAGCAGTACTTC.

There are many counts of this clonotype. The rearrangement uses TRBV7-6 and TRBJ1-1; D call uncertain. Germline lookup yields CDR1 SGHVS and CDR2 FNYEAQ. CDR3 size: 13 residues. The V and J ends lost 5 bases and 4 bases respectively, with 11 bases between them. The DNA of the CDR3 is TGTGCCAGCAGCATGAAGGAAGGCACTGAAGCTTTCTTT. It translates to CASSMKEGTEAFF.

Many counts were recorded for this clonotype. This CDR3 is CAWRWAGGSYEQYF. CDR3 bases: TGTGCCTGGAGGTGGGCGGGAGGTTCCTACGAGCAGTACTTC. The genes are TRBV30 and TRBJ2-7; 8 bases fit TRBD2. With 3 bases clipped from V and 1 base from J, the junction kept 5 bases outside the gene matches. Germline CDR1 and CDR2: GTSNPN and SVGIG (reference sequence). This CDR3 has 14 residues.

The V gene is TRBV7-9, the J gene TRBJ2-7; no definite D call. V was shortened by 5 bases and J by 4 bases, with 9 bases between the two germline ends. Germline assignment: CDR1 SEHNR and CDR2 FQNEAQ (reference sequence). This CDR3 is built from 12 residues. The CDR3 DNA follows: TGTGCCAGCAGCCCTCAATTGTACGAGCAGTACTTC. Amino acids: CASSPQLYEQYF.

The table lists this clonotype with many counts. The V call is TRBV12-3 or TRBV12-4, the J call TRBJ1-1; D remains ambiguous. This CDR3 has 12 residues. Trimming cost V 7 bases and J 3 bases, with 9 bases left between them. The DNA for the CDR3 is TGTGCCAGCACAGCGGCTCACACTGAAGCTTTCTTT. Amino acid sequence: CASTAAHTEAFF.

This clonotype has more than one count but fewer than ten. The V gene is TRBV15, the J gene TRBJ2-3, with 7 bases fitting TRBD2. Trimming cost V 1 base and J 2 bases; bases outside gene matches: 9. The germline V gene encodes CDR1 LNHNV and CDR2 YYDKDF (reference sequence). The CDR3 totals 17 residues. CDR3 DNA: TGTGCCACCAGCAGAGGGGGTCTAGCGGTGTTCACAGATACGCAGTATTTT. Translated, it gives CATSRGGLAVFTDTQYF.

There are many counts of this clonotype. V gene TRBV29-1 combines with J gene TRBJ2-2, with 8 bases matching TRBD1. This CDR3 contains 11 residues. Germline values: CDR1 SQVTM, CDR2 ANQGSEA. The V gene end was trimmed by 7 bases and the J gene end by 6 bases; junction bases not matched to a gene: 1. CDR3 sequence reads: CSAGQAGELFF. In DNA, the CDR3 is TGCAGCGCGGGACAGGCCGGGGAGCTGTTTTTT.

The chain carries TRBV10-3 and TRBJ2-1, with D uncertain. The CDR3 is 14 residues long. Germline V gene sequence: CDR1 ENHRY, CDR2 SYGVKD. Between the trimmed V and J ends, which lost 1 base and 5 bases, there was a span of 9 bases. The DNA of the CDR3 is TGTGCCATCAGTGAGTATAGTAGCAACAATGAGCAGTTCTTC. It encodes CAISEYSSNNEQFF.

Of note for this clonotype: One end of the junction fails to match germline, which may point to a read error. The chain is built from TRBV27 and TRBJ2-2; the match to TRBD1 covers 8 bases. The CDR3 covers 14 residues. Germline lookup yields CDR1 MNHEY and CDR2 SMNVEV (reference sequence). The CDR3 loop reads CASSLQGATGVLFF. CDR3 bases: TGTGCCAGCAGTTTACAGGGGGCGACCGGGGTGCTGTTTTTT.

This clonotype was seen ten or more times. The gene calls are TRBV12-3 or TRBV12-4 and TRBJ2-7; D ambiguous. V was pared by 4 bases and J by 2 bases, with 15 bases between. This CDR3 region has 15 residues. CDR3 bases: TGTGCCAGCAGTTCCCCCACTCGAAGGACCTACGAGCAGTACTTC. This translates into CASSSPTRRTYEQYF.

CDR3 sequence reads: CASSQVAGGPNGELFF. The DNA of the CDR3 is TGTGCCAGCAGCCAAGTAGCGGGGGGGCCTAACGGGGAGCTGTTTTTT. This chain links TRBV4-2 with TRBJ2-2; 11 nucleotides match TRBD2. The CDR3 runs to 16 residues. Germline CDR1 is LGHNA and CDR2 is YNFKEQ. V shed 1 base and J 7 bases; nucleotides not matched to a gene: 5.